This T cell receptor beta chain was captured by sequencing in a study of cytomegalovirus exposure and HLA in healthy donors. This CDR3 is built from 12 residues. Germline V gene data show CDR1 as SGHRS and CDR2 as YFSETQ. V was pared by 1 base and J by 7 bases, with 5 bases between. The PCR contained 60 Vbeta and 13 Jbeta primers. Only in-frame clones appear in the TCRdb table, and some are missing; sequencing was by immunoSEQ multiplex PCR. The sample yields fewer than 350,000 clones, roughly 90% seen once. The chain joins TRBV5-1 to TRBJ2-2, with D possibly TRBD2 on 5 matching bases. The clonotype comes from a woman younger than 30 in good health and CMV-seronegative. Sequenced: PBMCs. CDR3 protein: CASSLSGGELFF. The CDR3 DNA reads as TGCGCCAGCAGCTTGAGCGGCGGGGAGCTGTTTTTT.